What follows are 22 T cell receptor beta chains derived from one specimen sequenced in a study of shared clonotypes between healthy human individuals. Using immunoSEQ multiplex PCR, the repertoire was profiled, and TCRdb retains in-frame clones only, with some absent. The sample includes 400,000 to 600,000 clones, 95% to 97% of them seen just once. The specimen was naive CD4+ T cells sorted from blood. As to subset: CD45RA+ positively selected. The source of these receptors is a woman aged 25-40 years in good health.

The chain combines TRBV7-8 with TRBJ2-2, with 8 bases fitting TRBD2. Germline assignment: CDR1 SGHVS and CDR2 FQNEAQ. V trimming: 8 bases; J trimming: 4 bases; junction bases outside the gene matches: 9. The CDR3 contains 15 residues. CDR3 amino acids: CASAYLAGRTGELFF. For the CDR3, the DNA is TGTGCCAGCGCTTATTTAGCGGGACGCACCGGGGAGCTGTTTTTT.

CDR3 loop: CASSYQPRDRGNTEAFF. CDR3 DNA: TGTGCCAGCAGTTACCAACCCCGGGACAGGGGGAACACTGAAGCTTTCTTT. The chain joins TRBV28 to TRBJ1-1; 10 bases match TRBD1. The CDR3 is 17 amino acids. The germline V gene has CDR1 MDHEN and CDR2 SYDVKM. With 4 bases clipped from V and 1 base from J, the junction kept 9 bases outside the gene matches.

On this clone itself: The junction shows a germline mismatch at one end, possibly a read error. The chain couples TRBV29-1 to TRBJ2-1; 8 positions match TRBD1. CDR3 size: 15 residues. Germline V lookup: CDR1 SQVTM, CDR2 ANQGSEA. In DNA, the CDR3 is TGCAGCGTTGAAGATGACCCCACAGGGGGGATCCCCCAGCTCTTC. Translation: CSVEDDPTGGIPQLF.

The CDR3: CASSISRRDHEQYF. CDR3 DNA: TGTGCCAGCAGCATTAGCAGGAGAGATCACGAGCAGTACTTC. This sequence joins TRBV7-2 and TRBJ2-7, with D uncertain. This CDR3 comprises 14 residues. V lost 5 bases, J lost 5 bases, and 16 bases lay in between. The germline V gene has CDR1 SGHTA and CDR2 FQGNSA. Supplemented by reference TRBV7-2 and TRBJ2-7, the full variable domain reads GAGVSQSPSNKVTEKGKDVELRCDPISGHTALYWYRQSLGQGLEFLIYFQGNSAPDKSGLPSDRFSAERTGGSVSTLTIQRTQQEDSAVYLCASSISRRDHEQYFGPGTRLTVT.

V gene TRBV11-3 combines with J gene TRBJ2-3, with TRBD2 matching 10 bases. The CDR3 is made up of 16 amino acids. With 1 base clipped from V and 6 bases from J, the junction kept 7 bases outside the gene matches. Per germline, CDR1 SGHNT and CDR2 YENEEA. CDR3 protein: CASSLGSLAGVDTQYF. In DNA, the CDR3 is TGTGCCAGCAGCTTAGGCTCGCTAGCGGGAGTTGATACGCAGTATTTT.

This rearrangement joins TRBV7-2 to TRBJ2-7, with 7 bases aligning to TRBD2. CDR3 length: 15 residues. Germline trimming cut 1 base from V and 6 bases from J; bases unmatched to any gene: 9. Germline CDR1 is SGHTA and CDR2 is FQGNSA. The CDR3 region is CASSLGAGVTSEQYF. The CDR3 nucleotides read TGTGCCAGCAGCTTAGGCGCGGGAGTCACCTCCGAGCAGTACTTC.

The chain uses TRBV30 and TRBJ2-7; 13 positions agree with TRBD2. V was clipped by 1 base and J by 0 bases; unmatched bases: 9. The CDR3 consists of 18 residues. In germline, CDR1 is GTSNPN, CDR2 SVGIG (reference sequence). CDR3 in DNA: TGTGCCTGGAGTGATCTGGGACTAGCGGGACGAAGCTCCTACGAGCAGTACTTC. Its translation is CAWSDLGLAGRSSYEQYF.

This chain connects TRBV19 to TRBJ2-1; D gene unclear. V was trimmed by 0 bases and J by 6 bases, leaving 18 bases between them. The CDR3 runs to 17 residues. Germline CDR1 is LNHDA and CDR2 is SQIVND (reference sequence). The DNA of the CDR3 is TGTGCCAGTAGTATAGATCCTTATACTACGTATCGCAATGAGCAGTTCTTC. This codes for CASSIDPYTTYRNEQFF.

The rearrangement joins TRBV7-3 to TRBJ2-7; D is perhaps TRBD1 (6 bases). The V gene lost 5 bases and the J gene lost 3 bases, with 14 bases spanning the gap. Looked up from germline, CDR1 is SGHTA and CDR2 is FQGTGA. The CDR3 length is 14 residues. DNA for the CDR3: TGTGCCAGCAGCACGACAGGTACGGACTACGAGCAGTACTTC. The encoded protein is CASSTTGTDYEQYF.

This clone appeared a few times. The chain uses TRBV6-1 and TRBJ1-5, with 7 bases aligning to TRBD1. CDR1 is MNHNS, CDR2 SASEGT, per germline. With 6 bases clipped from V and 7 bases from J, the junction kept 12 bases outside the gene matches. The CDR3 runs to 15 residues. The CDR3 sequence: CASSVTSGGRQPQHF. In DNA, the CDR3 is TGTGCCAGCAGCGTAACTTCAGGGGGACGACAGCCCCAGCATTTT.

This clone has only one observation. The chain couples TRBV7-7 to TRBJ2-5; TRBD1 aligns across 7 bases. Trimming cost V 1 base and J 3 bases; bases outside gene matches: 5. Germline CDR1 SSHAT, CDR2 FNYEAQ (reference sequence). The CDR3 is made up of 15 amino acids. CDR3 sequence reads: CASSLGGTEKETQYF. CDR3 DNA: TGTGCCAGCAGCTTAGGAGGGACAGAGAAAGAGACCCAGTACTTC. Complete variable domain (other parts from reference TRBV7-7 and TRBJ2-5): GAGVSQSPRYKVTKRGQDVTLRCDPISSHATLYWYQQALGQGPEFLTYFNYEAQPDKSGLPSDRFSAERPEGSISTLTIQRTEQRDSAMYRCASSLGGTEKETQYFGPGTRLLVL.

J is TRBJ1-1 and V is TRBV28; 9 nucleotides line up with TRBD1. There are 15 residues in the CDR3. J lost 7 bases, V lost 5 bases, and 11 bases had no gene match. Per the germline V gene, CDR1 is MDHEN and CDR2 is SYDVKM. CDR3 DNA sequence: TGTGCCAGCAGTATACAGGGGGCGGCTGCACTTGAAGCTTTCTTT. Its protein is CASSIQGAAALEAFF.

The V and J genes are TRBV28 and TRBJ1-2; D is undetermined. The ends were cut back, 5 bases at V and 4 bases at J, with 14 bases in the middle. Germline-derived CDR1 and CDR2 are MDHEN and SYDVKM. This CDR3 is built from 14 residues. CDR3 region: CASSLPSVSYGYTF. CDR3 bases: TGTGCCAGCAGTCTGCCATCCGTTTCCTATGGCTACACCTTC.

The V call is TRBV7-8, the J call TRBJ2-7; weak D call: TRBD2 (5 bases). The germline gives CDR1 SGHVS, CDR2 FQNEAQ. V was cut by 5 bases and J by 2 bases, with 16 bases left in between. The CDR3 has 15 residues. CDR3 nucleotide sequence: TGTGCCAGCAGCCCTACTAGACGGTATCCCTACGAGCAGTACTTC. Translated, it gives CASSPTRRYPYEQYF.

The genes are TRBV25-1 and TRBJ2-5; 7 bases match TRBD1. The better agreement between TRBJ2-7 and the DNA end casts doubt on the J call. The CDR3 is 15 residues long. The germline gives CDR1 MGHDK, CDR2 SYGVNS. The CDR3 DNA sequence: TGTGCCAGCAGTGATGGGAGACAGGGACCTTGCGAGCAGTACTTC. Its protein is CASSDGRQGPCEQYF.

V and J are TRBV9 and TRBJ2-1; no firm D call. Germline CDR1 SGDLS, CDR2 YYNGEE. Trimming left V 1 base short and J 4 bases short, with 12 bases between. The CDR3 consists of 15 residues. This CDR3 reads CASSVITVSYNEQFF. CDR3 DNA: TGTGCCAGCAGCGTAATAACGGTTTCATACAATGAGCAGTTCTTC. Looking up the rest from reference TRBV9 and TRBJ2-1 gives the full variable domain: DSGVTQTPKHLITATGQRVTLRCSPRSGDLSVYWYQQSLDQGLQFLIQYYNGEERAKGNILERFSAQQFPDLHSELNLSSLELGDSALYFCASSVITVSYNEQFFGPGTRLTVL.

To note about this clone: Other nucleotide sequences from this sample produce the same CDR3. The chain combines TRBV5-1 with TRBJ2-7; D not resolved. The CDR3 is 13 amino acids. Between the trimmed V and J ends, which lost 2 bases and 0 bases, there was a span of 6 bases. Germline CDR1 is SGHRS and CDR2 is YFSETQ. CDR3 sequence: CASSFTGSYEQYF. CDR3 coding DNA: TGCGCCAGCAGCTTCACTGGCTCCTACGAGCAGTACTTC.

The chain joins TRBV6-4 to TRBJ1-4; weak D call: TRBD1 (6 bases). CDR3 length: 15 residues. Deletions cut 4 bases from V and 3 bases from J, with 12 bases between. From germline, CDR1 is MRHNA and CDR2 SNTAGT. CDR3 in amino acids: CASSAGAGPNEKLFF. Written as DNA, the CDR3 is TGTGCCAGCAGTGCGGGGGCAGGGCCTAATGAAAAACTGTTTTTT.

The J gene is TRBJ1-2, the V gene TRBV6-5, with D hard to call. CDR1 MNHEY and CDR2 SVGAGI come from the germline V gene. CDR3 length equals 15 residues. With 0 bases removed from V and 4 bases from J, the gap between germline ends came to 12 bases. The CDR3 nucleotides are TGTGCCAGCAGTTACTCGAATAGGCAGCGCTATGGCTACACCTTC. It yields the protein CASSYSNRQRYGYTF.

This chain joins TRBV7-9 and TRBJ2-5; unclear D gene. Judging by the DNA end, TRBJ2-7 fits better; the J call may be wrong. The CDR3 consists of 13 residues. Germline V lookup: CDR1 SEHNR, CDR2 FQNEAQ (reference sequence). The CDR3 region is CASSLDAPYEQYF. In DNA form, the CDR3 reads TGTGCCAGCAGCCTGGACGCTCCCTACGAGCAGTACTTC.

The sample holds a few counts of this clone. V gene TRBV5-1 combines with J gene TRBJ1-2; weak D call: TRBD1 (6 bases). Trimming took off 2 bases at V and 10 bases at J, with 15 bases between the two ends. The CDR3 covers 13 residues. Germline V gives CDR1 SGHRS, CDR2 YFSETQ. This chain's CDR3 is CASSFTQGINYTF. In DNA, the CDR3 is TGCGCCAGCAGCTTTACTCAGGGGATCAACTACACCTTC.

V is TRBV30 and J is TRBJ2-2; either TRBD1 or TRBD2 may fit D (5 bases each). The CDR3 is 14 residues long. The germline CDR1 and CDR2 sequences are GTSNPN and SVGIG (reference sequence). V was shortened by 4 bases and J by 5 bases, with 14 bases between the two germline ends. This chain's CDR3 is CAWTPGTPTGELFF. The CDR3 bases are TGTGCCTGGACGCCGGGGACCCCAACCGGGGAGCTGTTTTTT.